Reported below is one T cell receptor (beta chain). Primers for the PCR totalled 60 Vbeta and 13 Jbeta. Using immunoSEQ multiplex PCR, the repertoire was profiled, and TCRdb retains in-frame clones only, with some absent. The sample holds about 67,000 clones. The sample comes from a study of cytomegalovirus exposure and HLA in healthy donors. The source of this sequence is a man aged 25-40 years in good health and CMV-seropositive. The material sequenced was PBMCs.

The CDR3 spells CASSLTGTYEQYF. The CDR3 coding sequence is TGTGCCAGCAGTTTAACAGGGACCTACGAGCAGTACTTC. This chain uses TRBV27 with TRBJ2-7, with D possibly TRBD1 on 6 matching bases. Germline-derived CDR1 and CDR2 are MNHEY and SMNVEV (reference sequence). Trimming pared 2 bases from V and 2 bases from J, leaving 7 bases between. This CDR3 region has 13 residues.